This T cell receptor beta chain was recorded in a study of T cell repertoires in cytomegalovirus infection. The length of the CDR3 is 15 residues. V was trimmed by 0 bases and J by 3 bases, leaving 12 bases between them. Germline V lookup: CDR1 SGHNT, CDR2 YYREEE (reference sequence). For this clonotype: Its antigen is unidentified.

TCRdb reprocessed the reads via MiXCR and lists one record per CDR3 protein. Of 450,000 to 600,000 distinct CDR3 sequences detected, about 44% appear once; the ten largest clones hold around 44%. The receptor comes from a human donor in good health (CMV status not recorded). Some clones in this sample may be carry-over from other donors' samples. The genes are TRBV5-4 and TRBJ2-5, with a weak D call TRBD1 (6 bases). Sequencing was performed on cultured PBMCs, taken from culture after CMV antigen stimulation. The CDR3: CASSLEGQPKETQYF. CDR3 sequence (DNA): TGTGCCAGCAGCTTGGAAGGACAGCCAAAAGAGACCCAGTACTTC.